The sequence of this T cell receptor beta chain was determined in a study of shared clonotypes between healthy human individuals. CDR1 MNHEY and CDR2 SVGAGI come from the germline V gene. Trimming cost V 2 bases and J 4 bases; bases outside gene matches: 0. The CDR3 loop spans 14 amino acids. Study-wide results and caveats: Sequencing depth was expected to influence donor clonotype sharing. Clonotypes that were shared across a handful of donors made up approximately 5% of naive CD4 clonotypes. Non-shared clonotypes displayed generation probabilities falling below those of clonotypes present in all four donors.

As to this clone: Its antigen is as yet unknown. Other DNA sequences in this specimen translate into the identical CDR3.

Selected positively for CCR7 and CD45RO-negative, naive CD8 cells excluded terminally differentiated effector memory CD45RA+ cells. In the sorted-subset replicate PCRs, about 190 ng DNA, roughly 30,000 T cell genomes, was used. Produced via immunoSEQ multiplex PCR; TCRdb's table is partial and in-frame only. The table includes roughly 2 million clones, about 95% detected once. This clonotype originated in a man younger than 35 in good health. The sample comprised naive CD8+ T cells sorted from blood. This rearrangement joins TRBV6-5 to TRBJ2-1; 9 bases fit TRBD1. The CDR3: CASSYGTGYNEQFF. The CDR3 DNA is TGTGCCAGCAGTTACGGGACAGGGTACAATGAGCAGTTCTTC.